The rows below give T cell receptor beta chains drawn from one sample of a study of PD-L1 blockade in urothelial cancer. Some clones are missing from TCRdb's copy, which holds only in-frame ones; the method was immunoSEQ multiplex PCR. Of under 120,000 clones listed, around 82% are singletons. This specimen consisted of PBMCs, obtained around atezolizumab (anti-PD-L1) treatment. The receptors derive from a man in his fifties with urothelial cancer. CDR3s include the opening cysteine and the closing phenylalanine or tryptophan. Fields, in order: clone size, J gene, D gene, V gene, CDR3 protein, CDR3 DNA. The D gene is left open where the match is weak. Clone size is not always given. Where it is, it says once, few, many or a class for expanded clones.

>.|TRBJ2-5|TRBD2|TRBV18
CASSPTGGQETQYF
TGTGCCAGCTCGCCGACGGGGGGACAAGAGACCCAGTACTTC
>.|TRBJ2-1|TRBD1|TRBV2
CASSQDRVGEQFF
TGTGCCAGCAGTCAGGACAGGGTTGGTGAGCAGTTCTTC
>.|TRBJ1-2|.|TRBV19
CASSIEVRGIYGYTF
TGTGCCAGTAGTATCGAGGTCAGAGGAATCTATGGCTACACCTTC
>.|TRBJ2-2|.|TRBV2
CASMRTTNTGELFF
TGTGCCAGCATGCGGACAACGAACACCGGGGAGCTGTTTTTT
>once|TRBJ2-1|TRBD1|TRBV18
CASSPDRAYNEQFF
TGTGCCAGCTCCCCAGACAGGGCCTACAATGAGCAGTTCTTC
>.|TRBJ2-7|TRBD2|TRBV7-8
CASRPAGAGAVYEQYF
TGTGCCAGCAGGCCAGCTGGGGCGGGAGCTGTCTACGAGCAGTACTTC
>.|TRBJ2-1|TRBD2|TRBV10-3
CAIRRETQDEQFF
TGTGCCATCAGGCGGGAGACTCAGGATGAGCAGTTCTTC
>.|TRBJ1-6|.|TRBV19
CASNIPQRTNSPLHF
TGTGCCAGTAATATCCCCCAAAGGACAAATTCACCCCTCCACTTT
>once|TRBJ2-1|.|TRBV5-4
CASSLVSSPPFF
TGTGCCAGCAGCTTGGTGTCTAGCCCGCCGTTCTTC
>.|TRBJ2-7|.|TRBV29-1
CSVERQGMGEQYF
TGCAGCGTTGAACGTCAGGGGATGGGAGAGCAGTACTTC
>.|TRBJ2-7|.|TRBV18
CASSPDSITYEQYF
TGTGCCAGCTCACCGGACAGCATAACCTACGAGCAGTACTTC
>.|TRBJ2-7|.|TRBV11-2
CASSLQVSYEQYF
TGTGCCAGCAGCCTACAGGTTTCCTACGAGCAGTACTTC
>.|TRBJ2-5|.|TRBV28
CASSEGLETQYF
TGTGCCAGCTCGGAGGGGCTGGAGACCCAGTACTTC
>.|TRBJ1-1|TRBD1|TRBV13
CASTRGGQGNTEAFF
TGTGCCAGCACCAGGGGGGGACAGGGGAACACTGAAGCTTTCTTT
>.|TRBJ2-1|TRBD2|TRBV7-3
CASSTLAGGSNEQFF
TGTGCCAGCAGCACTCTAGCGGGAGGGAGCAATGAGCAGTTCTTC
>.|TRBJ2-1|.|TRBV5-3
CARSLHNRRGGNIDIEQFF
TGTGCCAGAAGTTTACACAACCGAAGGGGCGGGAATATAGACATCGAGCAGTTCTTC
>.|TRBJ1-4|TRBD1|TRBV9
CASSVTGVAAEKLFF
TGTGCCAGCAGCGTAACAGGGGTAGCGGCTGAAAAACTGTTTTTT